The next 16 T cell receptor beta chains were all read from a single sample in a study of lymphopenia after photon versus proton radiotherapy. The data were produced by immunoSEQ multiplex PCR, yet TCRdb's version contains in-frame clones alone and is incomplete. The sample includes roughly 64,000 clones, roughly 90% of them seen just once. Sequences were derived from peripheral blood, sampled from a patient treated with proton-based radiotherapy. The receptors shown here come from a man at least 80 years old with esophageal cancer.

There are a few counts of this clone. This sequence joins TRBV6-4 and TRBJ1-1; D is uncertain. The germline gives CDR1 MRHNA, CDR2 SNTAGT. The ends were cut back, 3 bases at V and 4 bases at J, with 9 bases in the middle. This CDR3 has 13 amino acids. CDR3 nucleotide sequence: TGTGCCAGCAGTGAAGAGTTGAGCACTGAAGCTTTCTTT. Translating it yields CASSEELSTEAFF.

This clone was observed a single time. V usage is TRBV5-6 and J usage is TRBJ1-6, with D possibly matching TRBD1 (5 bases). Germline V gives CDR1 SGHDT, CDR2 YYEEEE. The V end lost 0 bases, the J end lost 0 bases, and 16 bases lay between the germline ends. CDR3 size: 19 residues. The CDR3 nucleotides are TGTGCCAGCAGCTTGGGGGACGGCAGGGCTAGCTCCTATAATTCACCCCTCCACTTT. Translated: CASSLGDGRASSYNSPLHF.

This chain joins TRBV27 and TRBJ2-7; a weak D match, TRBD1 (5 bases). The CDR3 is made up of 13 amino acids. V shed 6 bases and J shed 2 bases, with 11 bases lying between them. The germline V gene has CDR1 MNHEY and CDR2 SMNVEV (reference sequence). The CDR3 here is CASSPGITYEQYF. CDR3 sequence (DNA): TGTGCCAGCAGCCCAGGGATAACCTACGAGCAGTACTTC.

This clone appeared once. J is TRBJ2-7 and V is TRBV2; D is unclear. Germline CDR1 is SNHLY and CDR2 is FYNNEI. V dropped 5 bases and J dropped 4 bases, with 12 bases sitting between them. The CDR3 covers 13 residues. This CDR3 is CASSPPSLYEQYF. The CDR3 DNA sequence: TGTGCCAGCAGTCCCCCGAGTCTATACGAGCAGTACTTC.

The chain uses TRBV7-2 and TRBJ2-7; 7 bases map to TRBD1. From germline, CDR1 is SGHTA and CDR2 FQGNSA. The CDR3 extends over 14 amino acids. Losses at the gene ends were 5 bases for V and 0 bases for J; bases not matched to a gene: 4. The CDR3 loop reads CASSRQGSSYEQYF. The DNA of the CDR3 is TGTGCCAGCAGCCGACAGGGCTCCTCCTACGAGCAGTACTTC.

The chain has TRBV18 and TRBJ2-5; 8 nucleotides line up with TRBD1. The germline V gene has CDR1 KGHSH and CDR2 LQKENI. V lost 6 bases, J lost 1 base, and 4 bases stayed unmatched. This CDR3 region has 14 residues. The CDR3 sequence is CASSRDRSQETQYF. CDR3 DNA: TGTGCCAGCTCCCGGGACAGGTCCCAAGAGACCCAGTACTTC.

Regarding this clone: Compared with germline, one end of the junction differs, possibly owing to a read error. The identical CDR3 is also encoded by other nucleotide sequences in the sample. V usage is TRBV5-1 and J usage is TRBJ2-6; TRBD1 matches 7 bases. Looked up from germline, CDR1 is SGHRS and CDR2 is YFSETQ. This CDR3 has 17 amino acids. CDR3 nucleotides: TGTGCCAGCACCACTCAACAGGGGAGCTCTGGGGCCAACGTCCTGACTTTC. Its protein is CASTTQQGSSGANVLTF.

The chain couples TRBV7-6 to TRBJ2-1; D is undetermined. CDR3 size: 15 residues. CDR1 is SGHVS, CDR2 FNYEAQ, per germline. Trimming shortened V by 3 bases and J by 0 bases, and 9 bases separated the two germline ends. The CDR3 reads CASSFGQSSYNEQFF. The CDR3 DNA is TGTGCCAGCAGCTTTGGGCAAAGCTCCTACAATGAGCAGTTCTTC.

The rearrangement uses TRBV5-8 and TRBJ2-3, with 10 bases fitting TRBD1. Germline assignment: CDR1 SGHTS and CDR2 YDEGEE. With V trimmed by 4 bases and J by 15 bases, 11 bases remained unmatched. The CDR3 consists of 13 residues. The CDR3 DNA is TGTGCCAGCAGCGATAAAACCGGGACAGGGGAATATTTT. Translating gives CASSDKTGTGEYF.

In its sample, this clone was seen once. V gene TRBV5-6 combines with J gene TRBJ2-3, with 9 bases identical to TRBD1. The CDR3 is made up of 16 amino acids. Germline CDR1 and CDR2: SGHDT and YYEEEE. J was trimmed by 2 bases and V by 0 bases; bases with no gene match: 4. CDR3 protein: CASSLDRGHSTDTQYF. In DNA form, the CDR3 reads TGTGCCAGCAGCTTGGACAGGGGGCATTCCACAGATACGCAGTATTTT.

The chain has TRBV4-1 and TRBJ2-3; tentatively, D is TRBD1 (5 bases). This CDR3 is 15 amino acids long. With 2 bases removed from V and 6 bases from J, the gap between germline ends came to 15 bases. The germline V gene has CDR1 MGHRA and CDR2 YSYEKL. The CDR3 here is CASSQSRAGSDTQYF. Written as DNA, the CDR3 is TGCGCCAGCAGCCAATCTCGGGCAGGGTCTGATACGCAGTATTTT.

The V call is TRBV19, the J call TRBJ2-1; 9 nucleotides match TRBD2. Germline V gene sequence: CDR1 LNHDA, CDR2 SQIVND (reference sequence). V lost 1 base to trimming and J lost 7 bases; unmatched junction nucleotides: 5. The CDR3 contains 15 residues. CDR3 DNA sequence: TGTGCCAGTAGTATAGCGGCGGGAGGGCGTAATGAGCAGTTCTTC. Protein product: CASSIAAGGRNEQFF.

The chain combines TRBV2 with TRBJ1-4; D call uncertain. Trimming removed 10 bases at V and 0 bases at J, with 18 bases between. The CDR3 runs to 16 residues. Germline V lookup: CDR1 SNHLY, CDR2 FYNNEI. The CDR3: CATNDNSYPTNEKLFF. The DNA for the CDR3 is TGTGCCACCAACGACAATTCCTACCCAACTAATGAAAAACTGTTTTTT.

The chain combines TRBV7-2 with TRBJ2-5; weak D call: TRBD1 (6 bases). Per germline, CDR1 SGHTA and CDR2 FQGNSA. The CDR3 loop spans 15 amino acids. Deletions cut 6 bases from V and 2 bases from J, with 16 bases between. The CDR3 bases are TGTGCCAGCAGTTACCAGAGAGGACAGCAAGAGACCCAGTACTTC. It translates to CASSYQRGQQETQYF.

This chain uses TRBV5-4 with TRBJ1-2; weak D call: TRBD1 (6 bases). V lost 5 bases, J lost 4 bases, and 15 bases lay in between. The CDR3 has 14 residues. The germline CDR1 and CDR2 sequences are SGHNT and YYREEE (reference sequence). As DNA, the CDR3 is TGTGCCAGCAGACAGCGAGGGGGAAGCTATGGCTACACCTTC. Amino acid sequence: CASRQRGGSYGYTF.

The chain uses TRBV11-2 and TRBJ2-7, with D possibly being TRBD1 (6 bases). CDR1 and CDR2 (germline): SGHAT, FQNNGV. The V end lost 5 bases, the J end lost 0 bases, and 11 bases lay between the germline ends. The CDR3 loop spans 14 amino acids. CDR3 sequence (DNA): TGTGCCAGCAGCCAAAACAGGGTCTCCTACGAGCAGTACTTC. Translating gives CASSQNRVSYEQYF. The full variable domain, rest sourced from reference TRBV11-2 and TRBJ2-7, is EAGVAQSPRYKIIEKRQSVAFWCNPISGHATLYWYQQILGQGPKLLIQFQNNGVVDDSQLPKDRFSAERLKGVDSTLKIQPAKLEDSAVYLCASSQNRVSYEQYFGPGTRLTVT.